One and the same sample provided the 2 T cell receptor beta chains below, sequenced in a study of T cell responses to AZD1222 COVID-19 vaccine. TCRdb's copy holds only in-frame clones and misses some; the assay was immunoSEQ multiplex PCR. The sample includes 130,000 to 150,000 clones, 75% to 85% seen only once; the top ten take over 4%. This sample comprised peripheral blood, obtained on day 0 of MenACWY control vaccination. Every receptor here comes from an adult in good health.

V usage is TRBV30 and J usage is TRBJ1-6; D unclear. Germline V gene data show CDR1 as GTSNPN and CDR2 as SVGIG (reference sequence). V was clipped by 0 bases and J by 14 bases, with 17 bases between them. The CDR3 covers 14 residues. DNA for the CDR3: TGTGCCTGGAGTGTACGAGGTGGGGTCGGGTCCCTCCACTTT. This codes for CAWSVRGGVGSLHF. Full variable domain (missing parts from reference TRBV30 and TRBJ1-6): SQTIHQWPATLVQPVGSPLSLECTVEGTSNPNLYWYRQAAGRGLQLLFYSVGIGQISSEVPQNLSASRPQDRQFILSSKKLLLSDSGFYLCAWSVRGGVGSLHFGNGTRLTVT.

The rearrangement joins TRBV28 to TRBJ2-3; D call uncertain. Germline assignment: CDR1 MDHEN and CDR2 SYDVKM. V lost 2 bases and J 2 bases, leaving 8 bases between the germline ends. The CDR3 extends over 14 amino acids. CDR3 sequence reads: CASSLGRFTDTQYF. CDR3 in DNA: TGTGCCAGCAGTTTAGGGCGGTTCACAGATACGCAGTATTTT.